This TCR beta chain was obtained from a study of T cell changes during pregnancy in multiple sclerosis. Trimming shortened V by 0 bases and J by 4 bases, and 12 bases separated the two germline ends. The length of the CDR3 is 15 residues. CDR1 is LGHNA and CDR2 is YSLEER in the germline V gene. Data came from immunoSEQ multiplex PCR; TCRdb stores just in-frame clones and leaves some out. This sample has 40,000 to 45,000 clones, with 91% found just once. The J gene is TRBJ1-1, the V gene TRBV4-3, with D maybe TRBD1 (6 bases). The sequenced sample was CD4+ T cells from peripheral blood mononuclear cells, obtained in the second trimester of pregnancy. The clonotype was recovered from a female donor in good health, enrolled as a control in a pregnancy study. The CDR3, as DNA: TGCGCCAGCAGCCAAGATCGGGGAGGGGGCACTGAAGCTTTCTTT. This translates into CASSQDRGGGTEAFF.